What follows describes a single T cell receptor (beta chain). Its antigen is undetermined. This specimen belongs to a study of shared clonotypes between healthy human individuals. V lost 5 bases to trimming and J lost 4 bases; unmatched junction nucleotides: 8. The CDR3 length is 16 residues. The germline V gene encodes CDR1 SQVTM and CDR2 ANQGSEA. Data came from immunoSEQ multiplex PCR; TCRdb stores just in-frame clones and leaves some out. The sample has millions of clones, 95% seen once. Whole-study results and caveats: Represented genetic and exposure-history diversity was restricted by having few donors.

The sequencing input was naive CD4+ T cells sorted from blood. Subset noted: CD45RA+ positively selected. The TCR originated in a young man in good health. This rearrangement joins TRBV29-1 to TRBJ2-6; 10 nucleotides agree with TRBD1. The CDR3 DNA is TGCAGCGTTCGTTCGGGACAGGGGTCAGGGGCCAACGTCCTGACTTTC. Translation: CSVRSGQGSGANVLTF.